A single sample gave rise to the 30 T cell receptor beta chains below, sequenced in a study of T cell repertoires in cytomegalovirus infection. TCRdb re-called the reads with MiXCR, one entry per CDR3 protein. The data contain under 800,000 distinct CDR3 sequences, 20% to 25% of them singletons. Sequenced material: CD8+ T cells from PBMCs. The receptors stem from a human donor in good health (CMV status not recorded). Some clones in this sample may be carry-over from other donors' samples.

This clonotype was counted between two and nine times. The V and J genes are TRBV14 and TRBJ2-2; D uncertain. The CDR3 runs 14 residues. The V end lost 2 bases, the J end lost 1 base, and 5 bases lay between the germline ends. Germline CDR1 reads SGHDN; CDR2 reads FVKESK. The CDR3 protein is CASSQWGNTGELFF. CDR3 coding DNA: TGTGCCAGCAGCCAATGGGGGAACACCGGGGAGCTGTTTTTT. Full variable domain (rest looked up from reference TRBV14 and TRBJ2-2): EAGVTQFPSHSVIEKGQTVTLRCDPISGHDNLYWYRRVMGKEIKFLLHFVKESKQDESGMPNNRFLAERTGGTYSTLKVQPAELEDSGVYFCASSQWGNTGELFFGEGSRLTVL.

V and J are TRBV6-2 or TRBV6-3 and TRBJ2-1; weak D call: TRBD2 (7 bases). The germline V and J ends were trimmed by 5 bases and 0 bases, with 14 bases remaining between them. This CDR3 region has 16 residues. Germline V CDR1 and CDR2: MNHEY, SVGEGT. CDR3 protein: CASSGGGGGSYNEQFF. The CDR3 DNA follows: TGTGCCAGCAGTGGGGGAGGGGGGGGCTCCTACAATGAGCAGTTCTTC.

The V and J genes are TRBV6-1 and TRBJ2-7; TRBD2 agrees at 7 bases. V gave up 5 bases and J gave up 0 bases; unmatched junction bases: 10. Per the germline V gene, CDR1 is MNHNS and CDR2 is SASEGT. The CDR3 runs to 16 residues. Here the CDR3 DNA reads TGTGCCAGCAGTACCCCCGGGCTAGCGGCCTCCTACGAGCAGTACGTC. This translates into CASSTPGLAASYEQYV.

About this clonotype: Compared with germline, one end of the junction differs, possibly owing to a read error. The gene calls are TRBV2 and TRBJ1-2; D gene ambiguous. Germline CDR1 SNHLY, CDR2 FYNNEI. This CDR3 is built from 12 residues. CDR3 loop: CASIPGSYSYTF. The CDR3 DNA reads TGTGCCAGCATCCCGGGATCCTATAGCTACACCTTC.

Notes on this clonotype: With a much larger clone just one base away, this may be a read error. The V and J genes are TRBV6-8 and TRBJ1-6; no clear D gene. Germline assignment: CDR1 MNHGY and CDR2 SAAAGT. The CDR3 runs to 16 residues. The V end was cut by 2 bases, the J end by 10 bases, with 18 bases between. The CDR3 bases are TGTGCCAGCAGTTACGCGACGTTCGACCGACGATCACCCCTCCACTTT. Its protein is CASSYATFDRRSPLHF.

This clonotype was seen a handful of times. The rearrangement links TRBV25-1 to TRBJ1-1, with D possibly being TRBD1 (5 bases). Trimming removed 7 bases at V and 0 bases at J, with 18 bases between. Germline lookup yields CDR1 MGHDK and CDR2 SYGVNS. The length of the CDR3 is 16 residues. CDR3 residues: CASMGGPRPMNTEAFF. CDR3 coding DNA: TGTGCCAGCATGGGGGGTCCTCGGCCTATGAACACTGAAGCTTTCTTT. Full variable domain (missing parts from reference TRBV25-1 and TRBJ1-1): EADIYQTPRYLVIGTGKKITLECSQTMGHDKMYWYQQDPGMELHLIHYSYGVNSTEKGDLSSESTVSRIRTEHFPLTLESARPSHTSQYLCASMGGPRPMNTEAFFGQGTRLTVV.

This clonotype appeared many times. The chain is built from TRBV6-2 or TRBV6-3 and TRBJ2-5, with 7 nucleotides matching TRBD1. The CDR3 is 15 residues long. Per germline, CDR1 MNHEY and CDR2 SVGEGT. Trimming removed 2 bases from V and 2 bases from J; junction bases left unmatched: 5. CDR3 amino acids: CASSYRQGRQETQYF. The CDR3 nucleotides are TGTGCCAGCAGTTACCGACAGGGACGACAAGAGACCCAGTACTTC.

About this clonotype itself: Being one base from a much bigger clone, this may be a read error. The chain uses TRBV7-9 and TRBJ1-5; D gene ambiguous. Per the germline V gene, CDR1 is SEHNR and CDR2 is FQNEAQ (reference sequence). This CDR3 is 14 amino acids long. The CDR3 is CVSSELAQYQPQHF. For the CDR3, the DNA is TGTGTCAGCAGCGAGTTAGCGCAGTATCAGCCCCAGCATTTT. Full variable domain (outside the CDR3, taken from reference TRBV7-9 and TRBJ1-5): DTGVSQNPRHKITKRGQNVTFRCDPISEHNRLYWYRQTLGQGPEFLTYFQNEAQLEKSRLLSDRFSAERPKGSFSTLEIQRTEQGDSAMYLCVSSELAQYQPQHFGDGTRLSIL.

This clonotype came up once. The rearrangement joins TRBV20-1 to TRBJ1-5, with a weak D call TRBD1 (6 bases). V gave up 4 bases and J gave up 3 bases, with 37 bases separating them. The CDR3 extends over 22 amino acids. Germline lookup yields CDR1 DFQATT and CDR2 SNEGSKA (reference sequence). The CDR3 DNA follows: TGCAGTGCTATCCCGTCCCGGGGGGCGATGGGTAAGGGGTCGCGTCCCAATCAGCCCCAGCATTTT. Its translation is CSAIPSRGAMGKGSRPNQPQHF.

The rearrangement links TRBV20-1 to TRBJ1-5; D remains unclear. The CDR3 loop spans 12 amino acids. V lost 4 bases to trimming and J lost 3 bases, with 7 bases between them. CDR1 and CDR2 (germline): DFQATT, SNEGSKA (reference sequence). CDR3 amino acids: CSAIWVNQPQHF. The CDR3, as DNA: TGCAGTGCTATTTGGGTCAATCAGCCCCAGCATTTT.

This clonotype showed up many times. The chain combines TRBV7-8 with TRBJ2-3, with D perhaps matching TRBD1 (5 bases). CDR3 size: 17 residues. Per the germline V gene, CDR1 is SGHVS and CDR2 is FQNEAQ. The ends were cut back, 4 bases at V and 6 bases at J, with 23 bases in the middle. The CDR3 DNA reads TGTGCCAGCAGCTCCATGATGGCAGGGCTCCTAGGGGATACGCAGTATTTT. It codes for CASSSMMAGLLGDTQYF.

This chain connects TRBV6-5 to TRBJ2-1, with TRBD2 as a possible D gene (6 bases). Germline V CDR1 and CDR2: MNHEY, SVGAGI. The V gene lost 2 bases and the J gene lost 5 bases, with 16 bases spanning the gap. The CDR3 sequence is 16 residues long. The CDR3, as DNA: TGTGCCAGCAGTTACGGGCCGGGGGTAACGGACAATGAGCAGTTCTTC. This translates into CASSYGPGVTDNEQFF.

The J gene is TRBJ1-1, the V gene TRBV12-3 or TRBV12-4, with D tentatively TRBD1 (5 bases). The CDR3 runs to 14 residues. V was pared by 5 bases and J by 3 bases, with 13 bases between. CDR3 DNA: TGTGCCAGCAGTGACGGGGGGAGAGACACTGAAGCTTTCTTT. This sequence encodes CASSDGGRDTEAFF.

This clonotype was counted a few times. This chain joins TRBV6-2 or TRBV6-3 and TRBJ2-3; D is unresolved. This CDR3 spans 12 amino acids. V lost 1 base and J lost 5, with 4 bases in between. CDR1 is MNHEY, CDR2 SVGEGT, per germline. This CDR3 reads CASSYFGDTQYF. The DNA of the CDR3 is TGTGCCAGCAGTTACTTCGGAGATACGCAGTATTTT.

The chain employs TRBV7-4 and TRBJ1-4; D is ambiguous. The ends were cut back, 11 bases at V and 5 bases at J, with 3 bases in the middle. CDR1 SGHVT and CDR2 SQSDAQ come from the germline V gene. This CDR3 has 9 amino acids. CDR3 bases: TGTGCCTCCAATGAAAAACTGTTTTTT. Encoded protein: CASNEKLFF.

The chain couples TRBV6-4 to TRBJ2-1; D perhaps matches TRBD2 (6 bases). The germline CDR1 and CDR2 sequences are MRHNA and SNTAGT. This CDR3 is 17 amino acids long. The V end lost 3 bases, the J end lost 5 bases, and 20 bases lay between the germline ends. DNA of the CDR3: TGTGCCAGCAGTGAAGGAGGGCCTCACACAAAAAACAATGAGCAGTTCTTC. Translating gives CASSEGGPHTKNNEQFF.

The chain links TRBV19 to TRBJ2-1; D is unresolved. This CDR3 spans 12 amino acids. Trimming cost V 4 bases and J 8 bases, with 9 bases left between them. Germline CDR1 reads LNHDA; CDR2 reads SQIVND (reference sequence). In DNA form, the CDR3 reads TGTGCCAGTAGTAACGGGTTTGATGAGCAGTTCTTC. Amino acid sequence: CASSNGFDEQFF.

The CDR3: CAIRTFSGDKSYEQYF. CDR3 nucleotide sequence: TGTGCCATCAGGACCTTTTCGGGGGACAAATCCTACGAGCAGTACTTC. This rearrangement joins TRBV10-3 to TRBJ2-7; either TRBD1 or TRBD2 may supply D (6 bases each). V lost 6 bases, J lost 1 base, and 19 bases lay in between. This CDR3 region has 16 residues. CDR1 is ENHRY and CDR2 is SYGVKD in the germline V gene.

The V call is TRBV6-6, the J call TRBJ2-7; 9 bases fit TRBD1. Germline V gives CDR1 MNHNY, CDR2 SVGAGI (reference sequence). V lost 4 bases and J lost 4; bases outside the gene matches: 5. The CDR3 is 14 residues long. The CDR3 is CASSLGQGLYEQYV. CDR3 coding DNA: TGTGCCAGCAGTTTGGGACAGGGTTTATACGAGCAGTACGTC.

A remark on this clonotype: A read error may account for a junction end that differs from germline. The chain combines TRBV6-4 with TRBJ2-1; 8 bases align to TRBD2. Germline V gene lookup returns CDR1 MRHNA and CDR2 SNTAGT. The CDR3 is made up of 15 amino acids. This CDR3 is CTSSLQVGGGNEQFF. As DNA, the CDR3 is TGTACCAGCAGTCTACAGGTCGGGGGGGGGAATGAGCAGTTCTTC.

This clonotype has a handful of counts. The gene calls are TRBV5-1 and TRBJ1-2; the D is unclear. V shed 0 bases and J shed 3 bases, with 15 bases lying between them. The CDR3 runs 16 residues. Germline loops: CDR1 SGHRS, CDR2 YFSETQ. The CDR3 protein is CASSLDGGVPYYGYTF. The CDR3 DNA reads TGCGCCAGCAGCTTGGACGGCGGCGTCCCTTACTATGGCTACACCTTC.

The chain is built from TRBV18 and TRBJ1-1, with unresolved D. Germline-derived CDR1 and CDR2 are KGHSH and LQKENI. V lost 3 bases and J lost 7, with 9 bases in between. This CDR3 comprises 12 residues. This chain's CDR3 is CASSPGEVEAFF. Here the CDR3 DNA reads TGTGCCAGCTCACCCGGGGAGGTTGAAGCTTTCTTT.

This clonotype was detected ten times or more. V gene TRBV28 combines with J gene TRBJ1-2; D call uncertain. V was pared by 3 bases and J by 5 bases, with 25 bases between. CDR3 length: 18 amino acids. Germline V gives CDR1 MDHEN, CDR2 SYDVKM. CDR3 sequence: CASSLALNTAEHRYGYTF. In DNA, the CDR3 is TGTGCCAGCAGTTTGGCACTCAATACGGCAGAGCACCGTTATGGCTACACCTTC.

This chain connects TRBV6-5 to TRBJ2-1; 7 bases agree with TRBD1. J gave up 0 bases and V 2 bases, and 4 bases lay outside the gene matches. The germline CDR1 and CDR2 sequences are MNHEY and SVGAGI. The CDR3 runs to 16 residues. Here the CDR3 reads CASSYRGQFSYNEQFF. For the CDR3, the DNA is TGTGCCAGCAGTTACCGGGGACAGTTCTCCTACAATGAGCAGTTCTTC.

This chain connects TRBV19 to TRBJ2-7; D may be TRBD2 (5 bases). This CDR3 is built from 13 residues. V gave up 5 bases and J gave up 5 bases, with 13 bases separating them. Germline lookup yields CDR1 LNHDA and CDR2 SQIVND (reference sequence). This CDR3 is CASSGESMDEQYF. In DNA, the CDR3 is TGTGCCAGTAGTGGGGAGTCCATGGACGAGCAGTACTTC.

The V and J genes are TRBV29-1 and TRBJ2-5; TRBD2 might be the D (5 bases). V was trimmed by 7 bases and J by 2 bases, leaving 14 bases between them. In germline, CDR1 is SQVTM, CDR2 ANQGSEA. The CDR3 is 13 residues long. The CDR3 reads CSGEAGLQETQYF. For the CDR3, the DNA is TGCAGCGGCGAGGCAGGACTGCAAGAGACCCAGTACTTC.

The chain combines TRBV6-4 with TRBJ1-2; 9 bases match TRBD1. CDR3 length: 16 residues. Trimming at V came to 0 bases and at J to 4 bases, leaving 6 bases not matched to a gene. From germline, CDR1 is MRHNA and CDR2 SNTAGT. The CDR3 here is CASSDSRTGATYGYTF. In nucleotides, the CDR3 is TGTGCCAGCAGTGACTCGAGGACAGGGGCGACCTATGGCTACACCTTC.

This clonotype was seen only a few times. CDR3 in DNA: TGCGCCAGCAGCCAAGATCGACCCGGCTATGGCTACACCTTC. Translating it yields CASSQDRPGYGYTF. The chain is built from TRBV4-3 and TRBJ1-2; D remains ambiguous. Germline values: CDR1 LGHNA, CDR2 YSLEER. Trimming stripped 0 bases from V and 4 bases from J, with 9 bases between. The CDR3 loop spans 14 amino acids.

Points on this clonotype: A read error may produce the germline difference seen at one junction end. This chain connects TRBV7-4 to TRBJ2-1; D may be TRBD1 or TRBD2 (5 bases each). Looked up from germline, CDR1 is SGHVT and CDR2 is SQSDAQ. This CDR3 spans 11 amino acids. The CDR3 loop reads CASSLGGMEGF. The CDR3 nucleotides read TGTGCCAGCAGCTTAGGGGGGATGGAAGGCTTC.

This clonotype was picked up many times. The chain employs TRBV6-2 or TRBV6-3 and TRBJ2-5; the D gene is possibly TRBD1 (6 bases). This CDR3 has 14 amino acids. Germline values: CDR1 MNHEY, CDR2 SVGEGT. V was pared by 4 bases and J by 4 bases, with 13 bases between. The CDR3 sequence: CASSSSGVGETQYF. DNA for the CDR3: TGTGCCAGCAGTTCCTCAGGGGTCGGAGAGACCCAGTACTTC.